This T cell receptor (beta chain) stems from a study of blood T cell repertoires in COVID-19. Background on the study: Samples representing acute and convalescent COVID-19 were sourced from the United States, Italy and Spain. T cells, B-cell-depleted T cells, or PBMCs supplied cDNA or gDNA.

Original processing notes: Reference gene primer amplification gave nucleated cell count estimates. Generated by immunoSEQ multiplex PCR, the TCRdb table keeps only in-frame clones and is missing some. V, J and clone size are those of that table, while D and trimming were read from the DNA. The table includes around 66,000 clones, 80% detected once. The sequencing input was peripheral blood. This receptor was obtained from a human donor in a cohort sampled during active COVID-19.

The CDR3 coding sequence is TGTGCCAGCAGCCCCCCGGGGAACTACAATGAGCAGTTCTTC. This sequence encodes CASSPPGNYNEQFF. The gene calls are TRBV7-2 and TRBJ2-1, with D possibly being TRBD2 (5 bases). The ends were cut back, 5 bases at V and 3 bases at J, with 11 bases in the middle. Germline V lookup: CDR1 SGHTA, CDR2 FQGNSA. There are 14 residues in the CDR3.